This is a list of T cell receptor beta chains from one sample in a study of blood T cell repertoires in COVID-19. Profiling relied on immunoSEQ multiplex PCR, and the TCRdb table lists in-frame clones only, not all of them. The table records 150,000 or so clones, around four fifths of them present only once. The material sequenced was PBMCs or T cells enriched from blood (not recorded which). Receptors were obtained from a woman aged 50 to 60 who had recovered from COVID-19. Both conserved end residues are part of each CDR3. Fields, in order: clone size, V gene, J gene, CDR3 protein. A row's size may be missing; if present it is once, few, many or a size class.

>NA|TRBV5-1|TRBJ1-2
CASSLYSTDVDGYTF
>NA|TRBV28|TRBJ1-2
CASSLEGAFGYTF
>NA|TRBV4-3|TRBJ2-1
CASSQDLTSGVSSYNEQFF
>NA|TRBV7-9|TRBJ1-4
CASSLPNRVDEKLFF
>NA|TRBV10-2|TRBJ2-2
CASSDSGSAGELFF
>once|TRBV4-1|TRBJ2-6
CASSSGRGRGANVLTF
>NA|TRBV19|TRBJ1-2
CASRDREVYGYTF
>NA|TRBV27|TRBJ1-2
CASSSDRSGGYTF
>NA|TRBV5-8|TRBJ1-5
CASSFGGRPGGQPQHF
>NA|TRBV11-2|TRBJ2-1
CASSRWGGDEQFF
>NA|TRBV5-1|TRBJ2-1
CASSLYGEYNEQFF
>NA|TRBV19|TRBJ1-1
CASRWEGTEAFF
>NA|TRBV6-2/TRBV6-3|TRBJ2-1
CASSLAGVSYNEQFF
>once|TRBV2|TRBJ1-1
CASSPKQGVSDLFF
>once|TRBV7-2|TRBJ2-5
CASAPPGQGGETQYF